Detailed here is one T cell receptor (beta chain). Its antigen is still unknown. The CDR3 spans 16 residues. The germline CDR1 and CDR2 sequences are MNHEY and SVGAGI. The junction had 5 bases not matched to a gene; V was cut back by 0 bases and J by 2 bases. Repertoires were generated with immunoSEQ multiplex PCR, while TCRdb's copy carries only in-frame clones and drops some. The profile shows about 28,000 clones, over 60% of them singletons. This sample is part of a study of CD4 T cells in relation to SARS-CoV-2 and coronaviruses. As for the study in general: TCR beta CDR3s were sequenced after approximately ten-day antigen culture of PBMCs.

Unexposed donor CD4+ T cells date from about 2011-2018, before the COVID-19 pandemic. CD4+ T cells were isolated from the cells after around eleven days of culture. PBMCs were plated at a few million per well in IL-2-containing medium. Source material: CD4+ T cells from PBMCs, cultured in vitro. This clonotype was obtained from a human donor in good health. J is TRBJ1-1 and V is TRBV6-5; TRBD1 agrees at 8 bases. CDR3 residues: CASSYSSTGVNTEAFF. The CDR3 coding sequence is TGTGCCAGCAGTTACTCCTCGACAGGGGTTAACACTGAAGCTTTCTTT.